The clone carrying this TCR beta chain has only one observation. With V trimmed by 0 bases and J by 7 bases, 6 bases remained unmatched. The CDR3 extends over 15 amino acids. Germline V CDR1 and CDR2: SGHDT, YYEEEE. Original processing methods: For nucleated cells, counts were estimated from reference gene primer amplification. Sequencing used immunoSEQ multiplex PCR; TCRdb keeps in-frame clones, though not all of them. V, J and clone size were drawn from that table, and D and trimming were deduced from the DNA. The table includes roughly 73,000 clones, 85% to 90% detected once. The sample belongs to a study of blood T cell repertoires in COVID-19. Study information: PBMCs, B-cell-depleted T cells, or T cells provided the cDNA or gDNA that made up the material.

Sequencing was carried out using peripheral blood. The receptor was isolated from a human donor in a cohort sampled during active COVID-19. The V call is TRBV5-6, the J call TRBJ2-7, with 11 bases lining up with TRBD2. In nucleotides, the CDR3 is TGTGCCAGCAGCTTGGGACTAGCGGGACCGGGTGAGCAGTACTTC. It specifies CASSLGLAGPGEQYF. Variable domain in full (rest from reference TRBV5-6 and TRBJ2-7): DAGVTQSPTHLIKTRGQQVTLRCSPKSGHDTVSWYQQALGQGPQFIFQYYEEEERQRGNFPDRFSGHQFPNYSSELNVNALLLGDSALYLCASSLGLAGPGEQYFGPGTRLTVT.